This section outlines one T cell receptor beta chain sequence together with its context. The source of the sample is a study of OX40 agonist ivuxolimab in advanced cancers. Using immunoSEQ multiplex PCR, the repertoire was profiled, and TCRdb retains in-frame clones only, with some absent. The sample consists of 30,000 to 35,000 clones, 70% to 85% of them appearing once. The CDR3 is 17 amino acids. CDR1 and CDR2 from the germline V gene are LNHDA and SQIVND (reference sequence). V dropped 5 bases and J dropped 4; count of bases not matched to a gene: 13. The clonotype was recovered from an adult with an advanced solid tumor such as melanoma, head and neck, liver or kidney cancer. The sample was CD4+ or CD8+ T cells sorted from blood, taken in a trial of the OX40 agonist ivuxolimab. This chain links TRBV19 with TRBJ1-4, with TRBD1 matching 7 bases. CDR3 DNA sequence: TGTGCCAGTAGTCTTGACCACCGGGACAGTCGTAATGAAAAACTGTTTTTT. It yields the protein CASSLDHRDSRNEKLFF.